Each of the 27 T cell receptor beta chains below was sequenced from the same sample in a study of blood T cells in healthy people across ages. Sample-barcoded 5' priming and a J-beta primer mix drove a second PCR of roughly 6 to 12 cycles. TCRdb reprocessed the 5' RACE reads with MiXCR, giving one entry per CDR3 protein. The sample records about 830,000 distinct CDR3 sequences, roughly 64% being singletons. The source material was blood. Source of these receptors: a man younger than 40 in good health.

The V gene is TRBV28, the J gene TRBJ2-1; 7 bases map to TRBD2. The CDR3 contains 14 residues. Germline V CDR1 and CDR2: MDHEN, SYDVKM. Germline trimming cut 5 bases from V and 4 bases from J; bases unmatched to any gene: 5. DNA for the CDR3: TGTGCCAGCAGTCCGGGACTAATTTACAATGAGCAGTTCTTC. Translated: CASSPGLIYNEQFF. Looking up the rest from reference TRBV28 and TRBJ2-1 gives the full variable domain: DVKVTQSSRYLVKRTGEKVFLECVQDMDHENMFWYRQDPGLGLRLIYFSYDVKMKEKGDIPEGYSVSREKKERFSLILESASTNQTSMYLCASSPGLIYNEQFFGPGTRLTVL.

This clonotype was seen a handful of times. The rearrangement joins TRBV4-2 to TRBJ2-3; TRBD1 or TRBD2 may be the D gene (5 bases each). Germline V gives CDR1 LGHNA, CDR2 YNFKEQ. This CDR3 contains 14 residues. The V end lost 3 bases, the J end lost 9 bases, and 16 bases lay between the germline ends. The CDR3 protein is CASSQGELEGTQYF. The DNA for the CDR3 is TGTGCCAGCAGCCAGGGGGAACTTGAAGGGACGCAGTATTTT.

The chain joins TRBV20-1 to TRBJ2-5, with D unresolved. The length of the CDR3 is 10 residues. The germline CDR1 and CDR2 sequences are DFQATT and SNEGSKA (reference sequence). The ends were cut back, 0 bases at V and 11 bases at J, with 7 bases in the middle. CDR3 DNA: TGCAGTGCTAGAGATGTAGTGCAGTACTTC. The encoded protein is CSARDVVQYF.

The V gene is TRBV6-5, the J gene TRBJ2-2; D is unclear. V was cut by 5 bases and J by 1 base, with 5 bases left in between. This CDR3 spans 13 amino acids. Germline loops: CDR1 MNHEY, CDR2 SVGAGI. Here the CDR3 DNA reads TGTGCCAGCAGTCGAAAGAACACCGGGGAGCTGTTTTTT. It codes for CASSRKNTGELFF.

A few counts support this clonotype. The gene calls are TRBV18 and TRBJ2-1; D ambiguous. Trimming pared 6 bases from V and 4 bases from J, leaving 10 bases between. The germline gives CDR1 KGHSH, CDR2 LQKENI. The CDR3 is 13 residues long. CDR3 in DNA: TGTGCCAGCTCCGTGGCAGCGTACAATGAGCAGTTCTTC. The encoded protein is CASSVAAYNEQFF.

In this sample, this clonotype turned up a few times. This chain joins TRBV18 and TRBJ1-2; 7 bases line up with TRBD1. CDR3 size: 14 residues. The V segment lost 3 bases and the J segment 4 bases; nucleotides outside the gene matches: 5. The germline gives CDR1 KGHSH, CDR2 LQKENI. The CDR3 spells CASSPMDRTYGYTF. The CDR3, as DNA: TGTGCCAGCTCACCGATGGACAGGACCTATGGCTACACCTTC.

J is TRBJ2-5 and V is TRBV20-1; D uncertain. Germline-derived CDR1 and CDR2 are DFQATT and SNEGSKA (reference sequence). This CDR3 is 16 amino acids long. V lost 0 bases to trimming and J lost 2 bases, with 16 bases between them. Here the CDR3 reads CSARDLGRATQETQYF. In DNA form, the CDR3 reads TGCAGTGCTAGAGATCTCGGTAGGGCCACTCAAGAGACCCAGTACTTC.

The genes are TRBV18 and TRBJ2-4; 9 bases line up with TRBD2. The J call may be in error: the DNA end matches TRBJ2-5 better. Germline V gene lookup returns CDR1 KGHSH and CDR2 LQKENI. This CDR3 has 14 amino acids. The chain's CDR3 is CASSYSGSSKTQYF. The CDR3 DNA is TGTGCCAGCTCATATAGCGGGAGCTCGAAGACCCAGTACTTC.

The chain combines TRBV5-5 with TRBJ2-2, with D unresolved. CDR3 size: 13 residues. The V end was cut by 2 bases, the J end by 6 bases, with 8 bases between. From germline, CDR1 is SGHKS and CDR2 YYEKEE (reference sequence). The CDR3: CASSFLIAGELFF. Here the CDR3 DNA reads TGTGCCAGCAGCTTTCTAATTGCCGGGGAGCTGTTTTTT.

V is TRBV11-2 and J is TRBJ1-2; tentatively, D is TRBD1 (6 bases). V lost 5 bases and J 8 bases, leaving 21 bases between the germline ends. The CDR3 has 15 amino acids. Germline CDR1 is SGHAT and CDR2 is FQNNGV. CDR3 sequence: CASSQGTGVFGGYTF. CDR3 DNA sequence: TGTGCCAGCAGCCAGGGGACGGGCGTATTCGGAGGCTACACCTTC.

V gene TRBV27 combines with J gene TRBJ2-7; TRBD1 matches at 10 bases. V lost 6 bases and J lost 2; bases outside the gene matches: 13. In germline, CDR1 is MNHEY, CDR2 SMNVEV (reference sequence). This CDR3 region has 17 residues. The CDR3 coding sequence is TGTGCCAGCAGCCAAAGACAGGGGGCGCAAAGCGCCTACGAGCAGTACTTC. Protein product: CASSQRQGAQSAYEQYF.

The J gene is TRBJ1-5, the V gene TRBV27; D is uncertain. Trimming removed 3 bases at V and 4 bases at J, with 10 bases between. Germline CDR1 MNHEY, CDR2 SMNVEV (reference sequence). CDR3 length: 14 amino acids. CDR3 sequence (DNA): TGTGCCAGCAGTTTTCGGAGGAGTAATCAGCCCCAGCATTTT. This translates into CASSFRRSNQPQHF.

The chain has TRBV4-2 and TRBJ2-4, with TRBD2 identical over 11 bases. Germline CDR1 is LGHNA and CDR2 is YNFKEQ. The length of the CDR3 is 19 residues. The ends lost 4 bases at V and 4 bases at J; junction bases unmatched: 15. The CDR3 sequence is CASSLASGGTSGGKNIQYF. The DNA for the CDR3 is TGTGCCAGCAGCCTCGCCTCAGGGGGAACTAGCGGGGGAAAAAACATTCAGTACTTC.

This rearrangement joins TRBV15 to TRBJ1-2; 8 positions match TRBD1. Germline CDR1 and CDR2: LNHNV and YYDKDF (reference sequence). The CDR3 length is 13 residues. V was clipped by 8 bases and J by 0 bases; unmatched bases: 2. The CDR3 here is CATGTGSNYGYTF. The CDR3 DNA is TGTGCCACCGGGACAGGATCTAACTATGGCTACACCTTC.

This clonotype turned up a few times. This chain joins TRBV29-1 and TRBJ2-7; D call uncertain. Per germline, CDR1 SQVTM and CDR2 ANQGSEA. V lost 5 bases, J lost 0 bases, and 14 bases lay in between. This CDR3 is 14 amino acids long. Here the CDR3 reads CSVTSYSSSYEQYF. The CDR3 bases are TGCAGCGTTACCTCCTATTCCAGCTCCTACGAGCAGTACTTC.

A few counts support this clonotype. J is TRBJ2-3 and V is TRBV20-1, with D maybe TRBD2 (5 bases). The CDR3 is made up of 15 amino acids. V was trimmed by 4 bases and J by 5 bases, leaving 19 bases between them. Germline loops: CDR1 DFQATT, CDR2 SNEGSKA (reference sequence). The CDR3 region is CSATPPVGVRDTQYF. The CDR3 DNA is TGCAGTGCTACCCCCCCGGTCGGGGTACGAGATACGCAGTATTTT.

The rearrangement uses TRBV28 and TRBJ1-5; no firm D call. Per germline, CDR1 MDHEN and CDR2 SYDVKM. V was cut by 3 bases and J by 4 bases, with 10 bases left in between. The CDR3 has 14 amino acids. CDR3 amino acids: CASSFTSGNQPQHF. CDR3 DNA: TGTGCCAGCAGTTTTACATCGGGGAATCAGCCCCAGCATTTT.

This clonotype was observed a handful of times. This chain uses TRBV20-1 with TRBJ2-1, with 10 nucleotides matching TRBD2. CDR3 length equals 13 residues. The V gene's germline CDR1 is DFQATT and CDR2 SNEGSKA (reference sequence). J lost 5 bases, V lost 6 bases, and 4 bases had no gene match. CDR3 amino acids: CSAERGGNNEQFF. CDR3 nucleotides: TGCAGTGCCGAGCGGGGGGGGAACAATGAGCAGTTCTTC.

This clonotype was detected a few times. The V gene is TRBV9, the J gene TRBJ2-1; possible D gene TRBD2, 5 bases. From germline, CDR1 is SGDLS and CDR2 YYNGEE. The CDR3 has 14 residues. V dropped 0 bases and J dropped 6 bases, with 10 bases sitting between them. The CDR3, as DNA: TGTGCCAGCAGCGTAGGCCCAGGAGGCAATGAGCAGTTCTTC. It translates to CASSVGPGGNEQFF.

The chain links TRBV10-3 to TRBJ1-2; no clear D gene. The CDR3 loop spans 19 amino acids. CDR1 is ENHRY and CDR2 is SYGVKD in the germline V gene. Trimming took off 5 bases at V and 6 bases at J, with 31 bases between the two ends. The CDR3 loop reads CAISKLSPGTQPTSDGYTF. CDR3 sequence (DNA): TGTGCCATCAGTAAACTTTCGCCGGGAACCCAACCCACTTCAGATGGCTACACCTTC.

This clonotype was counted between two and nine times. The V and J genes are TRBV29-1 and TRBJ2-3, with TRBD1 as a possible D gene (6 bases). The V and J ends lost 5 bases and 3 bases respectively, with 18 bases between them. The CDR3 has 15 amino acids. Germline assignment: CDR1 SQVTM and CDR2 ANQGSEA. This CDR3 reads CSVPRQEASTDTQYF. The CDR3 nucleotides read TGCAGCGTTCCGAGACAGGAAGCCTCTACAGATACGCAGTATTTT.

This clonotype was recorded a few times. The chain uses TRBV20-1 and TRBJ2-7; 15 bases fit TRBD2. The V gene end was trimmed by 6 bases and the J gene end by 1 base; junction bases not matched to a gene: 7. The germline V gene encodes CDR1 DFQATT and CDR2 SNEGSKA (reference sequence). The CDR3 runs 16 residues. The CDR3 bases are TGCAGTGCAGCCGGGACTAGCGGGGGGACTTCCTACGAGCAGTACTTC. This codes for CSAAGTSGGTSYEQYF.

The chain recombines TRBV28 with TRBJ1-2, with 10 bases identical to TRBD1. The V gene's germline CDR1 is MDHEN and CDR2 SYDVKM. V shed 6 bases, J shed 10 bases, and the junction held 11 bases outside the gene matches. The CDR3 length is 14 residues. DNA of the CDR3: TGTGCCAGCAGGGGACAGGGGCAAAGTGGAGACTACACCTTC. It is translated as CASRGQGQSGDYTF.

V usage is TRBV6-2 or TRBV6-3 and J usage is TRBJ2-7; TRBD2 aligns across 13 bases. The CDR3 length is 16 residues. V trimming: 2 bases; J trimming: 5 bases; junction bases outside the gene matches: 6. Per the germline V gene, CDR1 is MNHEY and CDR2 is SVGEGT. CDR3 in amino acids: CASSYRTSGSSHEQYF. CDR3 bases: TGTGCCAGCAGTTACCGGACTAGCGGGAGTTCCCACGAGCAGTACTTC.

The chain is built from TRBV12-3 or TRBV12-4 and TRBJ1-1; 9 nucleotides align to TRBD1. This CDR3 region has 14 residues. Unmatched junction bases numbered 7, after V lost 6 bases and J lost 5 bases. The CDR3 loop reads CASRWTGEGTEAFF. The DNA of the CDR3 is TGTGCCAGCAGATGGACAGGGGAAGGGACTGAAGCTTTCTTT.

This clonotype occurred a few times. The V call is TRBV10-3, the J call TRBJ2-7, with D perhaps TRBD1 (5 bases). The CDR3 spans 13 residues. Trimming removed 6 bases from V and 4 bases from J, with 13 bases in between. Germline V CDR1 and CDR2: ENHRY, SYGVKD. CDR3 region: CAIRTESEYEQYF. The CDR3 coding sequence is TGTGCCATCAGGACAGAATCCGAGTACGAGCAGTACTTC.

The chain links TRBV20-1 to TRBJ2-1; D not resolved. Germline V gene lookup returns CDR1 DFQATT and CDR2 SNEGSKA (reference sequence). V lost 5 bases and J lost 0, with 11 bases in between. This CDR3 region has 14 residues. The CDR3 sequence: CSALDRSSYNEQFF. CDR3 in DNA: TGCAGTGCTTTGGACCGGAGCTCCTACAATGAGCAGTTCTTC.